This entry lists 10 T cell receptor beta chains sequenced from one sample in a study of tumor and adjacent non-tumor tissue in lung cancer. Three rounds of nested PCR, following a modified ARM-PCR protocol, produced the TCRbeta library. TCRdb reanalysed the multiplex PCR reads using MiXCR and keeps one entry per CDR3 protein. The repertoire consists of around 80,000 distinct CDR3 sequences, with approximately 80% occurring once and the leading ten covering 40% to 65%. This sample's RNA came from whole unsorted tissue. Distant lung tissue was collected more than 3 cm away from the tumor edge. The sample taken for sequencing was distant non-tumor lung tissue. The receptor set was obtained from a man aged 55-75 years with non-small cell lung cancer.

Regarding this clonotype: Germline is not matched at one junction end, which may reflect a read error. The chain combines TRBV5-1 with TRBJ2-7; 9 positions match TRBD1. The CDR3 is made up of 13 amino acids. Germline-derived CDR1 and CDR2 are SGHRS and YFSETQ. Here the CDR3 DNA reads TGCGCCAGCAGTCGGGACAGGGACTACAAGCAGTACTTC. Residues: CASSRDRDYKQYF. Supplemented by reference TRBV5-1 and TRBJ2-7, the full variable domain reads KAGVTQTPRYLIKTRGQQVTLSCSPISGHRSVSWYQQTPGQGLQFLFEYFSETQRNKGNFPGRFSGRQFSNSRSEMNVSTLELGDSALYLCASSRDRDYKQYFGPGTRLTVT.

About this clonotype itself: Germline and junction disagree at one end, which may indicate a read error. This chain links TRBV6-5 with TRBJ2-2; 7 positions agree with TRBD1. CDR1 is MNHEY and CDR2 is SVGAGI in the germline V gene. The CDR3 extends over 16 amino acids. CDR3 region: CASSYSGTEQGGELFF. The CDR3 DNA reads as TGTGCTAGCAGTTACTCTGGGACAGAGCAGGGCGGGGAGCTGTTTTTT.

About this clonotype: The junction departs from the called germline gene at one end, perhaps through a read error. The J gene is TRBJ2-1, the V gene TRBV12-3 or TRBV12-4; D is perhaps TRBD1 (6 bases). The CDR3 has 17 residues. The DNA of the CDR3 is TGTACCAGCAGTTTTCTGCAGGGGCCTATAGGTGGCCGTGAGCAGTTCTTC. Encoded protein: CTSSFLQGPIGGREQFF.

About this clonotype itself: This likely comes from a read error, as the CDR3 has no conserved phenylalanine or tryptophan at its end. V and J are TRBV6-1 and TRBJ1-1; 7 nucleotides line up with TRBD1. CDR3 length: 14 residues. Germline CDR1 reads MNHNS; CDR2 reads SASEGT. The CDR3 nucleotides are TGTGCGAGCAGTGAAGACAGGGACGACACTGAAGCTTTCTAT. Protein: CASSEDRDDTEAFY.

On this clonotype: One base away lies a much larger clone, so this may be a sequencing read error. This chain joins TRBV5-4 and TRBJ1-1; D not certain. The CDR3 spans 14 residues. The germline CDR1 and CDR2 sequences are SGHNT and YYREEE (reference sequence). The chain's CDR3 is CAGSSGDTFGGAFF. CDR3 in DNA: TGTGCCGGCAGCTCGGGCGACACCTTCGGAGGAGCTTTCTTT.

Only a few counts were recorded for this clonotype. Sequence at one end of the junction differs from germline and may be a read error. The V gene is TRBV11-2, the J gene TRBJ2-5, with a tentative D call TRBD2 (6 bases). The CDR3 length is 16 residues. Germline V lookup: CDR1 SGHAT, CDR2 FQNNGV. CDR3 in amino acids: CASSSTVGRPKETQYF. CDR3 bases: TGTGCCAGCAGCTCCACAGTGGGGAGGCCAAAGGAGACTCAGTACTTC.

As for this clonotype: One junction end does not reproduce the germline sequence, and a read error may be involved. This rearrangement joins TRBV5-1 to TRBJ1-6; D is undetermined. Germline values: CDR1 SGHRS, CDR2 YFSETQ. The CDR3 covers 14 residues. In nucleotides, the CDR3 is TGCGCCAGCAGCTTGCCAACGGGTAATTCATCCCTCCACTTT. Protein sequence: CASSLPTGNSSLHF.

Worth noting for this clonotype: Compared with germline, one end of the junction differs, possibly owing to a read error. This chain joins TRBV2 and TRBJ1-6; tentative D call: TRBD1 (5 bases). From germline, CDR1 is SNHLY and CDR2 FYNNEI. The CDR3 spans 16 residues. CDR3 coding DNA: TGTGCCAGCAGTGAACCCCGGGGGGGTGGCAATTCACCCCTCTACTTT. It translates to CASSEPRGGGNSPLYF. The whole variable domain, remainder taken from reference TRBV2 and TRBJ1-6, is EPEVTQTPSHQVTQMGQEVILRCVPISNHLYFYWYRQILGQKVEFLVSFYNNEISEKSEIFDDQFSVERPDGSNFTLKIRSTKLEDSAMYFCASSEPRGGGNSPLYFGNGTRLTVT.

A note on this clonotype: One end of the junction is discordant with germline, which a read error may explain. The chain combines TRBV4-2 with TRBJ2-7; TRBD2 might be the D (6 bases). The V gene's germline CDR1 is LGHNA and CDR2 YNFKEQ. This CDR3 has 15 residues. The CDR3 loop reads CVSSQDSGVPYEQYF. For the CDR3, the DNA is TGTGTCAGTAGCCAAGATTCGGGAGTCCCCTACGAGCAATACTTC.

This clonotype has more than one count but fewer than ten. It is likely a read error, because the conserved phenylalanine at the end of the CDR3 is missing. V and J are TRBV6-1 and TRBJ1-1, with 8 bases aligning to TRBD1. Germline assignment: CDR1 MNHNS and CDR2 SASEGT. The CDR3 contains 14 residues. The CDR3 bases are TGCGCAAGCAGTGAAGACAGGGGCGACACTGAAGCTTTCGTT. Amino acids: CASSEDRGDTEAFV.